Listed below are T cell receptor beta chains from one sample, sequenced in a study of siplizumab effects on memory and regulatory T cells. Using immunoSEQ multiplex PCR, the repertoire was profiled, and TCRdb retains in-frame clones only, with some absent. This table holds about 100,000 clones, about 93% found once. Specimen: non-Treg CD4+ T cells sorted from blood. Source of these receptors: a human donor in good health. CDR3s include the opening cysteine and the closing phenylalanine or tryptophan. D genes are given only for firm matches. Only part of the rows carry a size: once, few, many, or a class if the clone is expanded.

v_gene	j_gene	d_gene	abundance	CDR3aa	CDR3nt
TRBV6-5	TRBJ2-2	-	once	CATPPRGPGGELFF	TGTGCCACCCCCCCCCGAGGGCCTGGCGGGGAGCTGTTTTTT
TRBV7-3	TRBJ2-7	-	-	CASSLMQGGEQYF	TGTGCCAGCAGCTTAATGCAAGGGGGCGAGCAGTACTTC
TRBV11-3	TRBJ2-2	-	-	CASSLEGWGDTGELFF	TGTGCCAGCAGCTTAGAGGGTTGGGGAGACACCGGGGAGCTGTTTTTT
TRBV15	TRBJ2-5	-	-	CATSRESQGQETQYF	TGTGCCACCAGCAGAGAGTCACAGGGCCAAGAGACCCAGTACTTC
TRBV5-1	TRBJ2-1	-	-	CASSPGTIDYNEQFF	TGCGCCAGCAGCCCCGGGACAATAGACTACAATGAGCAGTTCTTC
TRBV5-1	TRBJ2-7	TRBD2	-	CASSISGRGNEQYF	TGCGCCAGCAGCATTAGCGGGAGGGGCAACGAGCAGTACTTC
TRBV28	TRBJ2-2	-	-	CASSLPTRPTGELFF	TGTGCCAGCAGTTTACCCACTAGACCCACCGGGGAGCTGTTTTTT
TRBV5-1	TRBJ1-1	TRBD1	-	CASKQGAMNTEAFF	TGCGCCAGCAAACAGGGGGCTATGAACACTGAAGCTTTCTTT
TRBV29-1	TRBJ1-4	TRBD1	-	CSVGGQGREKLFF	TGCAGCGTTGGGGGACAGGGTAGGGAAAAACTGTTTTTT
TRBV11-3	TRBJ2-7	TRBD2	-	CASSSRLAGALLVEQYF	TGTGCCAGCAGCTCTCGACTAGCGGGAGCTCTCTTGGTCGAGCAGTACTTC
TRBV5-6	TRBJ1-1	TRBD1	-	CASSSFSTGGNTEAFF	TGTGCCAGCAGCTCCTTCTCGACAGGGGGCAACACTGAAGCTTTCTTT
TRBV5-4	TRBJ2-1	-	once	CASSLDGGSYNEQFF	TGTGCCAGCAGCTTGGACGGCGGCTCCTACAATGAGCAGTTCTTC
TRBV28	TRBJ2-7	-	-	CASSLDRTYEQYF	TGTGCCAGCAGTTTAGACAGAACCTACGAGCAGTACTTC
TRBV2	TRBJ2-1	-	once	CASSGALILGNEQFF	TGTGCCAGCAGCGGGGCCTTAATCCTCGGGAATGAGCAGTTCTTC
TRBV7-9	TRBJ2-5	-	-	CASSLVFRETQYF	TGTGCCAGCAGCTTAGTGTTCCGGGAGACCCAGTACTTC
TRBV7-2	TRBJ1-3	-	-	CASSLDSGNTIYF	TGTGCCAGCAGCTTAGACTCTGGAAACACCATATATTTT
TRBV6-1	TRBJ2-2	TRBD2	-	CASSRPTSRELFF	TGTGCCAGCAGCAGACCGACTAGCCGGGAGCTGTTTTTT
TRBV6-6	TRBJ1-4	-	-	CATSAGATNEKLFF	TGTGCCACCTCAGCGGGGGCGACTAATGAAAAACTGTTTTTT
TRBV28	TRBJ2-3	TRBD1	-	CASSFEGQGGRTQYF	TGTGCCAGCAGTTTTGAAGGACAGGGGGGGCGTACGCAGTATTTT
TRBV11-1	TRBJ2-1	TRBD2	-	CASSQHPLIAGGNEQFF	TGTGCCAGCAGCCAACATCCATTAATAGCGGGGGGCAATGAGCAGTTCTTC
TRBV2	TRBJ2-1	TRBD2	-	CASSALAGSYNEQFF	TGTGCCAGCAGTGCGTTAGCGGGGAGCTACAATGAGCAGTTCTTC
TRBV7-2	TRBJ2-3	TRBD2	-	CASSSHLTSGSTTDTQYF	TGTGCCAGCAGCTCGCACTTGACTAGCGGGTCTACCACAGATACGCAGTATTTT
TRBV28	TRBJ1-1	-	-	CASSLRVGSNTEAFF	TGTGCCAGCAGTTTACGGGTAGGGTCTAACACTGAAGCTTTCTTT
TRBV5-8	TRBJ1-5	-	-	CASKNLSNQPQHF	TGTGCCAGCAAGAATTTAAGCAATCAGCCCCAGCATTTT
TRBV14	TRBJ2-2	-	-	CASSPLAGELFF	TGTGCCAGCAGCCCCTTAGCCGGGGAGCTGTTTTTT
TRBV9	TRBJ2-6	TRBD2	-	CASSLTSGPRSGANVLTF	TGTGCCAGCAGCTTGACTAGCGGGCCCCGCTCTGGGGCCAACGTCCTGACTTTC
TRBV29-1	TRBJ2-2	-	-	CSVGPRRNTGELFF	TGCAGCGTTGGCCCGAGACGAAACACCGGGGAGCTGTTTTTT